This T cell receptor beta chain is from a study of CD8 T cells in ankylosing spondylitis (dated by TCRdb to between 2016 and 2019). For the study in its entirety: The study profiled T cell receptor beta repertoires in healthy donors and ankylosing spondylitis patients to find disease-linked TCR variants. The full study cohort was made up of about 24 ankylosing spondylitis patients and about a hundred healthy donors. Peripheral blood was sampled, and synovial fluid was also collected from ankylosing spondylitis patients.

Germline trimming amounts to 0 bases on V and 1 base on J, with 12 as the count of junction bases outside the gene matches. The CDR3 sequence holds 18 residues, the cysteine and phenylalanine included. CDR3 DNA only is kept here, 54 bases in frame from base 1. Based on the germline V gene (reference sequence), the CDR1 and CDR2 sequences are GTSNPN and SVGIG. With respect to this clonotype: This receptor's antigen is unknown. Per-base qualities were not stored, and no clone one base away is much larger.

Findings and caveats that apply to the study as a whole: Significant enrichment of the disease-linked clones was reported in matched synovial fluid samples from ankylosing spondylitis patients. A TCR beta motif of fewer than 10 highly homologous amino acid variants appeared characteristic of blood from ankylosing spondylitis patients. The disease-linked clones showed a CD8+ phenotype and occurred at relatively low frequencies in peripheral blood. Some motif variants were previously reported in synovial fluid and blood of reactive arthritis patients, suggesting common disease-initiation mechanisms.

TCRdb lists the instrument as Illumina HiSeq 2500. TCR beta libraries were prepared by quantitative 5'-RACE with molecular barcodes. The authors' analysis ran thus. To identify disease-linked TCR variants, a new computational method was used, one built on a probabilistic model of VDJ rearrangement. The public reads were run again by TCRdb, first through fastp at Q25 and then through MiXCR, and only productive beta chains were kept. Rows are unified per CDR3 protein, each entry keeping the most common DNA and genes. TCRdb assigned the V and J calls; the authors' analysis was not used. The sample contains 670,000 or so distinct CDR3 sequences, 15% to 20% of them found a single time. The ten biggest clones cover under 20% of the sample.

The chain is made from TRBV30 and TRBJ2-5, and 9 bases in between align with TRBD2. Sequencing used blood, either unsorted or a sorted T cell fraction (not recorded which). The source of this sequence is a male donor with ankylosing spondylitis. The DNA reads TGTGCCTGGAGTGTTGGGCCTAGCGGGAACAGAATCCAAGAGACCCAGTACTTC. The encoded protein is CAWSVGPSGNRIQETQYF.